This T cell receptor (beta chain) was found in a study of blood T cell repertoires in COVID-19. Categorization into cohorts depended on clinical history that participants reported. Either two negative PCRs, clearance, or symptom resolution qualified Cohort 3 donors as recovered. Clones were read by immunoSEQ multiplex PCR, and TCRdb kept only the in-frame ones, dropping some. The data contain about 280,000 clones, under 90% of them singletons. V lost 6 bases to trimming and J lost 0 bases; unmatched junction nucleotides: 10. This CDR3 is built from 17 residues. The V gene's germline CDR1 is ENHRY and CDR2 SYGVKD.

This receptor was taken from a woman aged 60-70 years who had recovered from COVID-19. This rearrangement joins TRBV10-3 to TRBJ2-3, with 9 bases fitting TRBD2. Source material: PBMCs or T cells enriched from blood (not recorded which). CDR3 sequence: CAISRVAGGRSTDTQYF. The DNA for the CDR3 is TGTGCCATCAGCAGGGTCGCGGGAGGGCGGAGCACAGATACGCAGTATTTT.